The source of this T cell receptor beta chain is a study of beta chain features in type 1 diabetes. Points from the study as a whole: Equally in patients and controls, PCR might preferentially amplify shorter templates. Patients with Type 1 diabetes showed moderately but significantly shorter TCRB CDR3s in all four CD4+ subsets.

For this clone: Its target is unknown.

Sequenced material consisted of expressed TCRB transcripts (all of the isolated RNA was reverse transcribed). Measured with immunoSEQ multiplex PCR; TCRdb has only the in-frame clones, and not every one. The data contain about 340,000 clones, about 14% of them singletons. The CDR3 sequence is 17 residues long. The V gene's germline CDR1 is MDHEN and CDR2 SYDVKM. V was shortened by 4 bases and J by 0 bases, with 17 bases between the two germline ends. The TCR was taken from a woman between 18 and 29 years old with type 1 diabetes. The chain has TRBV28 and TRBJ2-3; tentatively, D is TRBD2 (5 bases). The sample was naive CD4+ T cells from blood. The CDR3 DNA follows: TGTGCCAGCAGTTGGAGGACCATCCACCAAAGCACAGATACGCAGTATTTT. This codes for CASSWRTIHQSTDTQYF.